These T cell receptor beta chains were read from a single sample in a study of early T cells in non-severe SARS-CoV-2 infection. A single record per CDR3 protein comes from TCRdb applying MiXCR to the 5' RACE reads. The data show approximately 29,000 distinct CDR3 sequences, around 6% seen once. The sample in question was whole blood, obtained at baseline. The source of these receptors is an adult who was a healthcare worker with PCR-confirmed SARS-CoV-2 infection or an uninfected control (not recorded which). Both conserved end residues are part of each CDR3. The D gene is left open where the match is weak. Clone size is given for some rows only: seen once, a few or many times, or a class if the clone is expanded.

d_gene | j_gene | abundance | v_gene | CDR3aa | CDR3nt
TRBD2 | TRBJ2-7 | many | TRBV20-1 | CSALEGSSGDYEQYF | TGCAGTGCTCTAGAGGGGTCTAGCGGGGACTACGAGCAGTACTTC
- | TRBJ2-5 | few | TRBV19 | CATGRWETQYF | TGTGCCACGGGACGTTGGGAGACCCAGTACTTC
- | TRBJ2-3 | many | TRBV11-2 | CASSSQTPDTQYF | TGTGCCAGCAGCTCTCAGACTCCAGATACGCAGTATTTT
- | TRBJ2-6 | - | TRBV7-6 | CASSFAGGGANVPTF | TGTGCCAGCAGCTTCGCCGGAGGGGGGGCCAACGTCCCGACTTTC
- | TRBJ2-3 | many | TRBV25-1 | CASSLGATDTQYF | TGTGCCAGCAGTCTGGGGGCCACAGATACGCAGTATTTT
- | TRBJ1-1 | many | TRBV20-1 | CSASVLQGLAFF | TGCAGTGCTAGCGTTCTACAGGGTTTGGCTTTCTTT
- | TRBJ1-2 | many | TRBV7-9 | CASSLLSLANGYTF | TGTGCCAGCAGCTTACTATCTCTTGCGAATGGCTACACCTTC
- | TRBJ2-1 | many | TRBV7-2 | CASSTGGGSSYNEQFF | TGTGCCAGCAGCACAGGGGGGGGGTCATCCTACAATGAGCAGTTCTTC
- | TRBJ1-5 | many | TRBV2 | CASSASGGYQPQHF | TGTGCCAGCAGTGCGTCGGGAGGCTATCAGCCCCAGCATTTT
- | TRBJ2-5 | many | TRBV6-2/TRBV6-3 | CASSYSEDTGTQYF | TGTGCCAGCAGTTACTCGGAGGACACGGGGACCCAGTACTTC
TRBD1 | TRBJ2-5 | many | TRBV4-2 | CASSRVPGQGGETQYF | TGTGCCAGCAGCCGAGTACCGGGACAGGGAGGAGAGACCCAGTACTTC
TRBD1 | TRBJ2-7 | few | TRBV11-2 | CASSLAPGGYEQYF | TGTGCCAGCAGCTTAGCCCCAGGGGGCTACGAGCAGTACTTC
TRBD1 | TRBJ2-1 | many | TRBV12-3/TRBV12-4 | CASSFGDRVLNEQFF | TGTGCCAGCAGTTTCGGGGACAGGGTTTTAAATGAGCAGTTCTTC
TRBD1 | TRBJ2-1 | - | TRBV7-9 | CATRGIFGPEQFF | TGTGCCACCAGGGGGATTTTCGGACCCGAGCAGTTCTTC
- | TRBJ2-7 | many | TRBV11-2 | CASSLDGGSSYEQYF | TGTGCCAGCAGCTTAGATGGGGGGAGCTCCTACGAGCAGTACTTC
TRBD2 | TRBJ2-1 | many | TRBV2 | CASSAPGTSGGNEQFF | TGTGCCAGCAGCGCCCCCGGGACTAGCGGGGGGAATGAGCAGTTCTTC
- | TRBJ1-1 | many | TRBV5-4 | CASSLGAGMNTEAFF | TGTGCCAGCAGCTTGGGGGCAGGTATGAACACTGAAGCTTTCTTT
TRBD1 | TRBJ2-7 | many | TRBV30 | CAWSLDRALYEQYF | TGTGCCTGGAGCTTAGACAGGGCCCTCTACGAGCAGTACTTC
- | TRBJ1-5 | few | TRBV5-1 | CASSLGPVGPTAQPQHF | TGCGCCAGCAGCTTGGGCCCGGTAGGCCCAACAGCTCAGCCCCAGCATTTT